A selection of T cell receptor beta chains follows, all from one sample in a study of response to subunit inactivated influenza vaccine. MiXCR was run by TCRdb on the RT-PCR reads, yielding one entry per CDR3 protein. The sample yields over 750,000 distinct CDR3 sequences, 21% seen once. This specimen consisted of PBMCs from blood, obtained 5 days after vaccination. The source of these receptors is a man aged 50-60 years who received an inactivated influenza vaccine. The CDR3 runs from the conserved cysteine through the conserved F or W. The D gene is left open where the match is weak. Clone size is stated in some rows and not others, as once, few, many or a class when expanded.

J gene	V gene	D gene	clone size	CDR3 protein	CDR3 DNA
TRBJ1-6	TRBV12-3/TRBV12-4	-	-	CASRPSGRRNSPLHF	TGTGCCAGCAGACCGTCAGGACGGAGAAATTCACCCCTCCACTTT
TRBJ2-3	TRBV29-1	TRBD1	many	CSVSPGQSTDTQYF	TGCAGCGTTTCTCCGGGACAGTCCACAGATACGCAGTATTTT
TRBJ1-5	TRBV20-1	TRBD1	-	CSAHAGTGPNQPQHF	TGCAGTGCCCATGCCGGGACAGGGCCCAATCAGCCCCAGCATTTT
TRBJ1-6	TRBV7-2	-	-	CASSGLVIGDSPLHF	TGTGCCAGCAGCGGGCTTGTGATTGGGGATTCACCCCTCCACTTT
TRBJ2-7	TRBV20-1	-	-	CSAKIIPGEQYF	TGCAGTGCCAAGATAATTCCGGGGGAGCAGTACTTC
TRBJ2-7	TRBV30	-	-	CAWSQLTYEQYF	TGTGCCTGGAGTCAACTCACCTACGAGCAGTACTTC
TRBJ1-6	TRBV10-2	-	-	CASSGSENSPLHF	TGCGCCAGCAGTGGCTCGGAAAATTCACCCCTCCACTTT
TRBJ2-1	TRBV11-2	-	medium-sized	CASSSYRDSVNEQFF	TGTGCCAGCAGCTCATACCGGGACTCCGTCAATGAGCAGTTCTTC
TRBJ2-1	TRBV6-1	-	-	CATRGSGGPYNEQFF	TGTGCCACCCGGGGCTCCGGGGGGCCCTACAATGAGCAGTTCTTC
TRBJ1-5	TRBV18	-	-	CASSPGRSQPQHF	TGTGCCAGCTCACCAGGTCGAAGTCAGCCCCAGCATTTT
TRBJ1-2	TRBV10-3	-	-	CAISEVSGAGGYTF	TGTGCCATCAGTGAAGTCTCGGGGGCAGGTGGCTACACCTTC
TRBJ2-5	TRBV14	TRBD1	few	CASSLQGAKYQETQYF	TGTGCCAGCAGCCTACAGGGGGCAAAGTACCAAGAGACCCAGTACTTC
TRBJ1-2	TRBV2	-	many	CASSDGGLYGYTF	TGTGCCAGCAGTGACGGGGGCCTCTATGGCTACACCTTC
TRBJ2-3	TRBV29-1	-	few	CSVRWDGSTDTQYF	TGCAGCGTTAGGTGGGACGGGTCCACAGATACGCAGTATTTT
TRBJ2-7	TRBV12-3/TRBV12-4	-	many	CASSPDTGAYEQYF	TGTGCCAGCAGTCCAGACACGGGTGCCTACGAGCAGTACTTC
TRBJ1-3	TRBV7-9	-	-	CASRRRPDPGNTIYF	TGTGCCAGCAGAAGAAGACCAGATCCTGGAAACACCATATATTTT
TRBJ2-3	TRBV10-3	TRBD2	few	CAISEGTTSTDTQYF	TGTGCCATCAGTGAAGGGACTACTAGCACAGATACGCAGTATTTT
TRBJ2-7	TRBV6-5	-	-	CASSSPGRMSYEQYF	TGTGCCAGCAGTTCCCCGGGAAGGATGTCCTACGAGCAGTACTTC
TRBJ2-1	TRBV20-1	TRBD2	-	CSARVASGRTISYNEQFF	TGCAGTGCTAGAGTAGCTAGCGGGAGGACTATCTCCTACAATGAGCAGTTCTTC
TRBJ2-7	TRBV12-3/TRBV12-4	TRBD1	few	CASRETGASLKQYF	TGTGCCAGCAGAGAGACAGGGGCCTCTTTAAAGCAGTACTTC
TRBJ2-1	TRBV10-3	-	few	CAIGPSVGIAKNEQFF	TGTGCCATTGGTCCGTCTGTCGGAATAGCAAAGAATGAGCAGTTCTTC
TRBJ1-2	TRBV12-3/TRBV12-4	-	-	CASSSTTGNYGYTF	TGTGCCAGCAGTTCCACAACAGGGAACTATGGCTACACCTTC
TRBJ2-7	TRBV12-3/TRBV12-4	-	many	CASSLRTFSYEQYF	TGTGCCAGCAGTTTAAGGACTTTCAGCTACGAGCAGTACTTC
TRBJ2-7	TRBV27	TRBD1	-	CASSFLDRGGEQYF	TGTGCCAGCAGTTTCCTAGACAGGGGCGGCGAGCAGTACTTC
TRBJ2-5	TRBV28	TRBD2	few	CASQPGGREETQYF	TGTGCCAGCCAACCGGGAGGGAGGGAAGAGACCCAGTACTTC
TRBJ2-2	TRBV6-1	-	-	CASSGMVIKNTGELFF	TGTGCCAGCAGTGGAATGGTGATAAAAAACACCGGGGAGCTGTTTTTT
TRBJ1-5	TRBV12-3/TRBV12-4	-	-	CASTEGLNQPQHF	TGTGCCAGCACCGAGGGGCTCAATCAGCCCCAGCATTTT
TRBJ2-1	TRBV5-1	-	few	CASSLQPVDSYNEQFF	TGCGCCAGCAGCTTGCAGCCCGTGGACTCCTACAATGAGCAGTTCTTC
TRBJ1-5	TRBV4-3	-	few	CASSQDGGRGPNQPQHF	TGCGCCAGCAGCCAAGACGGGGGCCGAGGGCCTAATCAGCCCCAGCATTTT
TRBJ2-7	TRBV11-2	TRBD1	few	CASSFIRGQGLNEQYF	TGTGCCAGCAGCTTTATCCGGGGACAGGGACTAAACGAGCAGTACTTC
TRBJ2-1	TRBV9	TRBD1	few	CASSVGGRGLYNEQFF	TGTGCCAGCAGCGTAGGTGGCAGGGGGCTATACAATGAGCAGTTCTTC
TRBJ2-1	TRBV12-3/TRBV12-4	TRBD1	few	CASSFRQGAYNEQFF	TGTGCCAGCAGTTTCAGACAGGGCGCCTACAATGAGCAGTTCTTC
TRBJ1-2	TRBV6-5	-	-	CASSYRGGYGYGYTF	TGTGCCAGCAGTTACCGGGGGGGATATGGCTATGGCTACACCTTC
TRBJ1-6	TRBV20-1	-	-	CSARQGGNSPLHF	TGCAGTGCTAGACAGGGCGGTAATTCACCCCTCCACTTT
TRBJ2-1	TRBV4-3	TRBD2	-	CASSQDAFLEAGGPINEQFF	TGCGCCAGCAGCCAAGACGCTTTTCTTGAGGCGGGAGGGCCAATCAATGAGCAGTTCTTC
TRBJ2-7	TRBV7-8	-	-	CASSLGSGNHEQYF	TGTGCCAGCAGCTTAGGCTCAGGGAACCACGAGCAGTACTTC
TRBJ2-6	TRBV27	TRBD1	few	CASSYTGGAGGANVLTF	TGTGCCAGCAGTTACACAGGGGGCGCAGGTGGGGCCAACGTCCTGACTTTC
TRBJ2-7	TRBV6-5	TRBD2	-	CASSILAGGPYEQYF	TGTGCCAGCAGTATACTAGCGGGAGGGCCCTACGAGCAGTACTTC
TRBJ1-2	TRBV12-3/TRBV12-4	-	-	CASSFGTHLGYGYTF	TGTGCCAGCAGTTTTGGTACACACCTTGGCTATGGCTACACCTTC
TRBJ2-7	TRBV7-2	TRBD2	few	CASSLGPGLEIYEQYF	TGTGCCAGCAGCTTAGGGCCGGGACTAGAAATCTACGAGCAGTACTTC
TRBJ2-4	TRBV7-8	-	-	CASSLNGRNLAKNIQYF	TGTGCCAGCAGCTTAAACGGACGGAATCTAGCCAAAAACATTCAGTACTTC
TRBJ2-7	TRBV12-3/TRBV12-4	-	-	CASSFGVRPYEQYF	TGTGCCAGCAGTTTTGGGGTCAGACCCTACGAGCAGTACTTC